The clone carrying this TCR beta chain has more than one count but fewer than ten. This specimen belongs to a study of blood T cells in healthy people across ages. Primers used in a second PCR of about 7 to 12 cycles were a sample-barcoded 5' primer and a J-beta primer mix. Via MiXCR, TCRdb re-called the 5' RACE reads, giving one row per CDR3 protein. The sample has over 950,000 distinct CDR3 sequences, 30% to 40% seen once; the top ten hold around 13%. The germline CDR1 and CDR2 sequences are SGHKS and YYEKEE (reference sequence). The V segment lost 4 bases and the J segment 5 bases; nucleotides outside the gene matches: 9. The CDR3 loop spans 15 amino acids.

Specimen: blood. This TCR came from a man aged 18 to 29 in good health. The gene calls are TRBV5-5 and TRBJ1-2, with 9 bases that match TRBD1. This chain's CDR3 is CASSPGTGLRYGYTF. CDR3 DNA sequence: TGTGCCAGCAGCCCAGGGACAGGGCTGCGGTATGGCTACACCTTC.